What follows are 5 T cell receptor beta chains derived from one specimen sequenced in a study of OX40 agonist ivuxolimab in advanced cancers. TCRdb keeps only in-frame clones here, not all; method: immunoSEQ multiplex PCR. The sample carries roughly 90,000 clones, approximately 91% recorded once. The sequenced sample was CD4+ or CD8+ T cells sorted from blood, obtained in a trial of the OX40 agonist ivuxolimab. These TCRs come from an adult with an advanced solid tumor such as melanoma, head and neck, liver or kidney cancer.

This chain links TRBV20-1 with TRBJ2-1; D gene ambiguous. The germline V and J ends were trimmed by 4 bases and 5 bases, with 3 bases remaining between them. The germline V gene encodes CDR1 DFQATT and CDR2 SNEGSKA (reference sequence). This CDR3 region has 10 residues. The DNA for the CDR3 is TGCAGTGCTATCGACAATGAGCAGTTCTTC. This encodes CSAIDNEQFF.

This clone was counted a few times. This sequence joins TRBV16 and TRBJ1-5, with D possibly matching TRBD1 (6 bases). Germline V gives CDR1 KGHSY, CDR2 FQNENV. The CDR3 has 14 residues. Trimming cost V 5 bases and J 2 bases, with 10 bases left between them. CDR3 region: CASSYSGGNQPQHF. In DNA form, the CDR3 reads TGTGCCAGCAGCTATTCAGGGGGCAATCAGCCCCAGCATTTT.

V gene TRBV7-2 combines with J gene TRBJ2-7; TRBD2 is a possible D gene (6 bases). Trimming removed 6 bases at V and 1 base at J, with 16 bases between. Germline CDR1 reads SGHTA; CDR2 reads FQGNSA. The CDR3 loop spans 15 amino acids. The chain's CDR3 is CASRGGLRSSYEQYF. The CDR3 bases are TGTGCCAGCAGGGGGGGTTTGCGGAGTTCCTACGAGCAGTACTTC.

The V call is TRBV11-2, the J call TRBJ2-7; 8 bases match TRBD1. With 5 bases clipped from V and 6 bases from J, the junction kept 12 bases outside the gene matches. The CDR3 contains 15 residues. CDR1 and CDR2 from the germline V gene are SGHAT and FQNNGV. The CDR3 region has the DNA TGTGCCAGCAGCCTCCCTCTGGACAGGGTGGGCGAGCAGTACTTC. It specifies CASSLPLDRVGEQYF.

The chain is built from TRBV29-1 and TRBJ1-1; 7 bases agree with TRBD1. CDR1 SQVTM and CDR2 ANQGSEA come from the germline V gene. Losses at the gene ends were 3 bases for V and 0 bases for J; bases not matched to a gene: 4. CDR3 length: 14 amino acids. CDR3 sequence (DNA): TGCAGCGTTGAGACAGGGTCAATGAACACTGAAGCTTTCTTT. Translated, it gives CSVETGSMNTEAFF.